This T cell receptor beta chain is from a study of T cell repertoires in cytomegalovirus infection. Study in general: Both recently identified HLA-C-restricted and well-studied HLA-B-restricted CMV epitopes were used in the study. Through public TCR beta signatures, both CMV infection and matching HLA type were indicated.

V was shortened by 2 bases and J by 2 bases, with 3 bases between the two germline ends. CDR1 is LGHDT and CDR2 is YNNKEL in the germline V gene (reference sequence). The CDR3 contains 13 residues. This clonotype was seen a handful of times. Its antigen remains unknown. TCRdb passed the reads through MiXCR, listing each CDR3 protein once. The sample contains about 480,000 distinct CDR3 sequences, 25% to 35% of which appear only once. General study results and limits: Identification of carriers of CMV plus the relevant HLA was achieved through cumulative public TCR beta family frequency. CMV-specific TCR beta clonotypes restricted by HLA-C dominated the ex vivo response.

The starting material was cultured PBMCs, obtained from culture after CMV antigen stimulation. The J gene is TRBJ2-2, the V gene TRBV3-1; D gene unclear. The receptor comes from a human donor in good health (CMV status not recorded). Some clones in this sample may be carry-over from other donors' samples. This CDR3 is CASSQFNTGELFF. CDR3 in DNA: TGTGCCAGCAGCCAATTTAACACCGGGGAGCTGTTTTTT.